Described below is a single T cell receptor beta chain sequence and its context. V lost 7 bases to trimming and J lost 0 bases, with 13 bases between them. Germline CDR1 is MNHEY and CDR2 is SVGAGI. The CDR3 is 15 amino acids. This entry belongs to a study of blood T cell repertoires in COVID-19. Clones were read by immunoSEQ multiplex PCR, and TCRdb kept only the in-frame ones, dropping some. The table lists approximately 210,000 clones, roughly 92% of them singletons. The chain has TRBV6-5 and TRBJ1-3; D is ambiguous. This TCR derives from a man aged 30-40 years with COVID-19, enrolled during active disease. Sequenced sample: peripheral blood. CDR3: CASMLRFNSGNTIYF. The DNA for the CDR3 is TGTGCCAGCATGCTCAGGTTTAACTCTGGAAACACCATATATTTT.